These 13 T cell receptor beta chains were sequenced from one sample in a study of blood T cells in healthy people across ages (dated by TCRdb to the mid-2010s). The library came from 5' RACE. The data were produced on an Illumina HiSeq 2500. A second PCR of about 6 to 11 cycles was performed with a sample-barcoded 5' primer and a J-beta primer mix. TCRdb trimmed the raw reads at Q25, called clones with MiXCR and kept productive beta chains. Rows with a matching CDR3 protein are joined into one entry that keeps the most common DNA and genes. The sample table lists about 1.7 million distinct CDR3 sequences, 28% of them with a count of one. The ten largest clones add up to 7.7% of the sample. What was sequenced was blood. The receptors stem from a woman aged 30 to 39 in good health.

The chain uses TRBV19 and TRBJ1-1, with 8 bases identical to TRBD1. This CDR3 is built from 15 residues. V lost 6 bases and J lost 3; bases outside the gene matches: 9. Germline CDR1 reads LNHDA; CDR2 reads SQIVND (reference sequence). The CDR3 DNA is TGTGCCAGTAGCCTGGGACAGGCGGTTTACACTGAAGCTTTCTTT. As protein: CASSLGQAVYTEAFF.

This rearrangement joins TRBV20-1 to TRBJ2-1, with D possibly being TRBD2 (5 bases). Germline V gene data show CDR1 as DFQATT and CDR2 as SNEGSKA (reference sequence). The length of the CDR3 is 12 residues. The germline V and J ends were trimmed by 5 bases and 9 bases, with 14 bases remaining between them. The CDR3 DNA follows: TGCAGTGCTCAAAAAAAGGCGGGTGAGCAGTTCTTC. Amino acids: CSAQKKAGEQFF.

This clonotype has only one observation. The chain links TRBV30 to TRBJ2-7, with D perhaps being TRBD1 or TRBD2 (6 bases each). Germline V gene sequence: CDR1 GTSNPN, CDR2 SVGIG (reference sequence). This CDR3 has 16 residues. Trimming shortened V by 4 bases and J by 4 bases, and 23 bases separated the two germline ends. CDR3 region: CAWTEGGSPLGYEQYF. Here the CDR3 DNA reads TGTGCCTGGACCGAGGGGGGCAGCCCTCTCGGATACGAGCAGTACTTC. Full variable domain (remainder filled in from reference TRBV30 and TRBJ2-7): SQTIHQWPATLVQPVGSPLSLECTVEGTSNPNLYWYRQAAGRGLQLLFYSVGIGQISSEVPQNLSASRPQDRQFILSSKKLLLSDSGFYLCAWTEGGSPLGYEQYFGPGTRLTVT.

As to this clonotype: This may be a read error: a much more frequent sequence differs by one nucleotide. The V call is TRBV10-3, the J call TRBJ2-7; D may match TRBD1 or TRBD2 (5 bases each). Germline CDR1 is ENHRY and CDR2 is SYGVKD. V was shortened by 2 bases and J by 7 bases, with 9 bases between the two germline ends. This CDR3 comprises 12 residues. CDR3 sequence reads: CAISEQGVEQYF. CDR3 sequence (DNA): TGTGCCATCAGTGAGCAGGGAGTTGAGCAGTACTTC.

This clonotype appeared a few times. The V gene is TRBV10-3, the J gene TRBJ1-2; TRBD1 is a possible D gene (5 bases). Germline V gene data show CDR1 as ENHRY and CDR2 as SYGVKD. The CDR3 is made up of 19 amino acids. V was shortened by 0 bases and J by 0 bases, with 20 bases between the two germline ends. The CDR3 sequence is CAISESIPRAGSANYGYTF. The CDR3 region has the DNA TGTGCCATCAGTGAGTCGATCCCCAGGGCCGGATCAGCTAACTATGGCTACACCTTC.

V is TRBV7-9 and J is TRBJ2-5; perhaps TRBD2 as D (5 bases). From germline, CDR1 is SEHNR and CDR2 FQNEAQ (reference sequence). Between the trimmed V and J ends, which lost 5 bases and 3 bases, there was a span of 19 bases. The CDR3 has 16 amino acids. Here the CDR3 DNA reads TGTGCCAGCAGCCCTCTCTTCGGGGAGAGGGAAGAGACCCAGTACTTC. Protein: CASSPLFGEREETQYF.

The table lists this clonotype with many counts. The J gene is TRBJ2-1, the V gene TRBV20-1; D may be TRBD1 or TRBD2 (6 bases each). The CDR3 contains 15 residues. Germline V CDR1 and CDR2: DFQATT, SNEGSKA (reference sequence). Deletions cut 3 bases from V and 0 bases from J, with 12 bases between. CDR3 residues: CSASAGHSSYNEQFF. CDR3 DNA: TGCAGTGCTAGTGCGGGACACAGCTCCTACAATGAGCAGTTCTTC.

The rearrangement links TRBV4-1 to TRBJ2-7; maybe TRBD1 (5 bases). In germline, CDR1 is MGHRA, CDR2 YSYEKL. The CDR3 consists of 14 residues. The V end was cut by 1 base, the J end by 9 bases, with 16 bases between. CDR3 DNA sequence: TGCGCCAGCAGCCAAGGGTTGGGGCTACGAGGGCAGTACTTC. It translates to CASSQGLGLRGQYF.

This chain connects TRBV7-2 to TRBJ2-7; the match to TRBD2 covers 11 bases. J gave up 1 base and V 2 bases, and 4 bases lay outside the gene matches. The CDR3 loop spans 16 amino acids. The V gene's germline CDR1 is SGHTA and CDR2 FQGNSA. The DNA for the CDR3 is TGTGCCAGCAGCTTATGGGCTAGCGGGAGGTCCTACGAGCAGTACTTC. It encodes CASSLWASGRSYEQYF.

Many counts were recorded for this clonotype. The J gene is TRBJ2-7, the V gene TRBV29-1, with 7 bases aligning to TRBD1. The length of the CDR3 is 13 residues. The germline gives CDR1 SQVTM, CDR2 ANQGSEA. The V segment lost 7 bases and the J segment 0 bases; nucleotides outside the gene matches: 6. The CDR3 DNA reads as TGCAGCGGGGTCGGGACAGACTCCTACGAGCAGTACTTC. Residues: CSGVGTDSYEQYF.

This chain uses TRBV20-1 with TRBJ1-5; tentatively, D is TRBD1 (5 bases). The CDR3 spans 14 residues. CDR1 is DFQATT, CDR2 SNEGSKA, per germline (reference sequence). The ends were cut back, 6 bases at V and 7 bases at J, with 19 bases in the middle. The CDR3: CSALVGGIGQPQHF. The DNA for the CDR3 is TGCAGTGCGCTAGTTGGGGGGATAGGGCAGCCCCAGCATTTT.

This clonotype was recorded many times. The chain combines TRBV5-1 with TRBJ2-7; D remains ambiguous. CDR1 is SGHRS and CDR2 is YFSETQ in the germline V gene. V lost 1 base and J 7 bases, leaving 9 bases between the germline ends. The CDR3 has 12 residues. The CDR3 region is CASSLPSGEQYF. The CDR3 bases are TGCGCCAGCAGCTTGCCCTCTGGGGAGCAGTACTTC.

The CDR3 sequence is CASSARDRGSDTQYF. Written as DNA, the CDR3 is TGTGCCAGCAGCGCCCGGGACAGGGGGTCAGATACGCAGTATTTT. The rearrangement links TRBV7-9 to TRBJ2-3, with 11 bases matching TRBD1. The CDR3 loop spans 15 amino acids. From germline, CDR1 is SEHNR and CDR2 FQNEAQ (reference sequence). V was pared by 5 bases and J by 4 bases, with 5 bases of the junction left unmatched.